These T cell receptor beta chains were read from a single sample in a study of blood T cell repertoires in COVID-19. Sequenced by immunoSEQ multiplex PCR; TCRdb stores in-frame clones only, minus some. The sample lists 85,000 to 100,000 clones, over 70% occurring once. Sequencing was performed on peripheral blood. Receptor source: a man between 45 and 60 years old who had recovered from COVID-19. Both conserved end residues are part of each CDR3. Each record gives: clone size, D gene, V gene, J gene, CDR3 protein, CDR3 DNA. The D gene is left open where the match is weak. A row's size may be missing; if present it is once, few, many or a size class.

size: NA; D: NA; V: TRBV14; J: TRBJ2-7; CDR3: CASSPDLANVGEQYF; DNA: TGTGCCAGCAGCCCCGACCTAGCGAATGTAGGCGAGCAGTACTTC
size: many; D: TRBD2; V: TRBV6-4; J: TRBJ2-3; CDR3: CASSEVAGGLDTQYF; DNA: TGTGCCAGCAGTGAAGTAGCGGGGGGGCTAGATACGCAGTATTTT
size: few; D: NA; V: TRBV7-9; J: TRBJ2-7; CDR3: CASSLVDSSYEQYF; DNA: TGTGCCAGCAGCTTAGTGGACAGCTCCTACGAGCAGTACTTC
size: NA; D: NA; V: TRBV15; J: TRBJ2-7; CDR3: CATSGNRGGEQYF; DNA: TGTGCCACCAGCGGAAACAGGGGGGGAGAGCAGTACTTC
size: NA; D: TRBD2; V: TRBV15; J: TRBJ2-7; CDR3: CATSRELVPSGGSYEQYF; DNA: TGTGCCACCAGCAGAGAACTAGTCCCCAGCGGGGGCTCCTACGAGCAGTACTTC
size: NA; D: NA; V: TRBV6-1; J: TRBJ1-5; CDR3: CASSEGLYSNQPQHF; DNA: TGTGCCAGCAGTGAGGGGCTTTATAGCAATCAGCCCCAGCATTTT
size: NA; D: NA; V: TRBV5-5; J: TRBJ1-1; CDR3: CASSLVEIYDTEAFF; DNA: TGTGCCAGCAGCTTGGTGGAGATCTATGACACTGAAGCTTTCTTT
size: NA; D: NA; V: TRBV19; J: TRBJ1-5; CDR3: CASSMGLQVGNQPQHF; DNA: TGTGCCAGTAGTATGGGACTACAGGTAGGCAATCAGCCCCAGCATTTT
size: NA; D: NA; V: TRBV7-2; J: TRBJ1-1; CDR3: CASSLGGIEAFF; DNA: TGTGCCAGCAGCTTAGGGGGCATAGAAGCTTTCTTT
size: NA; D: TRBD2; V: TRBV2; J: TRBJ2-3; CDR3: CASNLDGGRAQDTQYF; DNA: TGTGCCAGCAATCTCGATGGCGGGAGGGCCCAAGATACGCAGTATTTT
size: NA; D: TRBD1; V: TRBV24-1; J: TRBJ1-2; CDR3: CATSDWTGTNYGYTF; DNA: TGTGCCACCAGTGACTGGACAGGGACTAACTATGGCTACACCTTC
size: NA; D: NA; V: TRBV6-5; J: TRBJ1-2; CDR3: CASTNGGPDGYTF; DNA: TGTGCCAGCACCAACGGGGGGCCCGATGGCTACACCTTC
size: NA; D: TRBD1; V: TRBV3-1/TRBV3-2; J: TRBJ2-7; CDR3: CASSLPTGLEQYF; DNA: TGTGCCAGCAGCCTTCCGACAGGGCTTGAGCAGTACTTC
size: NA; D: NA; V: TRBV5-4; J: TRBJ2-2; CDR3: CASSLGTSNTGELFF; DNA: TGTGCCAGCAGCCTGGGGACTTCGAACACCGGGGAGCTGTTTTTT